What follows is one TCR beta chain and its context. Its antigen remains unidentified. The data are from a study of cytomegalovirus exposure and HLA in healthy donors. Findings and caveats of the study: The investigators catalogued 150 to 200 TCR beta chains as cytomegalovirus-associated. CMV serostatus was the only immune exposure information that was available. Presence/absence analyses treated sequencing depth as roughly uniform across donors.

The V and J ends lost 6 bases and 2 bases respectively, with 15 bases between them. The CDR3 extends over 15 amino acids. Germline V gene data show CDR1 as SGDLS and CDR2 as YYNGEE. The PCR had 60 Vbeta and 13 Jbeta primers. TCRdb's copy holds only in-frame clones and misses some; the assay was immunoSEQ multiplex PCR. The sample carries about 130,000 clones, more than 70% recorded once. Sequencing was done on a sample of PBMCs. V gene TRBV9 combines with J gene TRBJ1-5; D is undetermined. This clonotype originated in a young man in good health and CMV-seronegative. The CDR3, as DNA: TGTGCCAGCACCCCGGGGATACTCGGCAATCAGCCCCAGCATTTT. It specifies CASTPGILGNQPQHF. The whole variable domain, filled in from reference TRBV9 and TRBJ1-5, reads DSGVTQTPKHLITATGQRVTLRCSPRSGDLSVYWYQQSLDQGLQFLIQYYNGEERAKGNILERFSAQQFPDLHSELNLSSLELGDSALYFCASTPGILGNQPQHFGDGTRLSIL.